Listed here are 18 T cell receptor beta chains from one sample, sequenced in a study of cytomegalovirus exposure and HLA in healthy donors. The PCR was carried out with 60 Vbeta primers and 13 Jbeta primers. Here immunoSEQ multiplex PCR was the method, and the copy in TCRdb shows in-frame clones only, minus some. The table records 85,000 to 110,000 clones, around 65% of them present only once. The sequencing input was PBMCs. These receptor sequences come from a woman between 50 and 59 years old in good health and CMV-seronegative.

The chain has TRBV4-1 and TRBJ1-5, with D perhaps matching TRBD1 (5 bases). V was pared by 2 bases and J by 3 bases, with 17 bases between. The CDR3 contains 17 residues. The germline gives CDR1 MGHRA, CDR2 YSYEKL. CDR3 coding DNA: TGCGCCAGCAGCCAAAGACCCTTTAGACAGACCAATCAGCCCCAGCATTTT. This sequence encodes CASSQRPFRQTNQPQHF.

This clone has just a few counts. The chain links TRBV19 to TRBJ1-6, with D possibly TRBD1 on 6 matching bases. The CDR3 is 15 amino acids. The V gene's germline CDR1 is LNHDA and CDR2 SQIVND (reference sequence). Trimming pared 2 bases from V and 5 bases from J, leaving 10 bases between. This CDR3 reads CASSIQGSNNSPLHF. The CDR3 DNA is TGTGCCAGTAGTATACAGGGGAGTAATAATTCACCCCTCCACTTT.

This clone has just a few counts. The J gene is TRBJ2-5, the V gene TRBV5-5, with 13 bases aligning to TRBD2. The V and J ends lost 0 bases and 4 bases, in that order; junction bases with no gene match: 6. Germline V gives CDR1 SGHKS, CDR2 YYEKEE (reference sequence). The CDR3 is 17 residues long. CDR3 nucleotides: TGTGCCAGCAGCTTGGGACTAGCGGGGGGCGGGGGAGAGACCCAGTACTTC. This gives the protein CASSLGLAGGGGETQYF. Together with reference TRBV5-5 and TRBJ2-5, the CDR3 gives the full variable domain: DAGVTQSPTHLIKTRGQQVTLRCSPISGHKSVSWYQQVLGQGPQFIFQYYEKEERGRGNFPDRFSARQFPNYSSELNVNALLLGDSALYLCASSLGLAGGGGETQYFGPGTRLLVL.

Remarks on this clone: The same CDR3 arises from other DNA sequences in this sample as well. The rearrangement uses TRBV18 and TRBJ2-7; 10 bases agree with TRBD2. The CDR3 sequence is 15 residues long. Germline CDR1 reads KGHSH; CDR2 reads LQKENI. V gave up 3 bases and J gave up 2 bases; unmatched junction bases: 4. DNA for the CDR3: TGTGCCAGCTCACCTGGTAGCGGGAGGACCTACGAGCAGTACTTC. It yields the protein CASSPGSGRTYEQYF.

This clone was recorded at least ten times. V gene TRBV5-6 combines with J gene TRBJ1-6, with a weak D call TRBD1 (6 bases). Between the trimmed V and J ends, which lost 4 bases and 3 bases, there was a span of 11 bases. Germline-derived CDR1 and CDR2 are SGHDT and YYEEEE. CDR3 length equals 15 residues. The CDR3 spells CASSPGGSYNSPLHF. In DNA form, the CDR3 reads TGTGCCAGCAGCCCTGGGGGCAGCTATAATTCACCCCTCCACTTT.

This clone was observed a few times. As DNA, the CDR3 is TGTGCCAGCAGCTACCAAATGACTAGCGGTCAGACCGGGGAGCTGTTTTTT. Amino acids: CASSYQMTSGQTGELFF. The chain uses TRBV11-3 and TRBJ2-2; TRBD2 matches at 9 bases. Germline V gene sequence: CDR1 SGHNT, CDR2 YENEEA. CDR3 length: 17 residues. Trimming took 4 bases from V and 5 from J; bases not matched to a gene: 11.

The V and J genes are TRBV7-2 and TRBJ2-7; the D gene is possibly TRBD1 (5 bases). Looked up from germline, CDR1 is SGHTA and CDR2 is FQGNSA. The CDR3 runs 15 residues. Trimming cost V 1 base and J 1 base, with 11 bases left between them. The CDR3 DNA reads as TGTGCCAGCAGCTTAGGTTCAGACAGATCCTACGAGCAGTACTTC. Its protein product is CASSLGSDRSYEQYF.

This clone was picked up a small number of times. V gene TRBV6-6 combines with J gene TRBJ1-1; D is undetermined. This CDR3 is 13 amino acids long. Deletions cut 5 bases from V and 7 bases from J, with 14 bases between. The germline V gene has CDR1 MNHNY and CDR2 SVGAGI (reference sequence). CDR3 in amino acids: CASSARTRYEAFF. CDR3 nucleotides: TGTGCCAGCAGTGCCCGAACTCGGTATGAAGCTTTCTTT.

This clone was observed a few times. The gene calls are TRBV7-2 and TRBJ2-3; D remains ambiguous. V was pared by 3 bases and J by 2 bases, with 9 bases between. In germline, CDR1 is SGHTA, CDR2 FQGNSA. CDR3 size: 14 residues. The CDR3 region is CASSFSVFTDTQYF. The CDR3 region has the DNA TGTGCCAGCAGCTTCTCGGTCTTCACAGATACGCAGTATTTT.

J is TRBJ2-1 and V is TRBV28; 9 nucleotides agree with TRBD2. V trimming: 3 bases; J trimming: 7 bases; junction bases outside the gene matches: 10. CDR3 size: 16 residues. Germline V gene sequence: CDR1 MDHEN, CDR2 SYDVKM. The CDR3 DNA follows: TGTGCCAGCAGTTTCCCCTTAGCGGGAGCCCTTAATGAGCAGTTCTTC. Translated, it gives CASSFPLAGALNEQFF.

The CDR3 DNA follows: TGTGCCAGCAGCCTAACTAGCGGCCCCTACAATGAGCAGTTCTTC. Protein product: CASSLTSGPYNEQFF. The chain uses TRBV9 and TRBJ2-1; 8 bases are shared with TRBD2. In germline, CDR1 is SGDLS, CDR2 YYNGEE. This CDR3 contains 15 residues. V dropped 4 bases and J dropped 2; count of bases not matched to a gene: 5.

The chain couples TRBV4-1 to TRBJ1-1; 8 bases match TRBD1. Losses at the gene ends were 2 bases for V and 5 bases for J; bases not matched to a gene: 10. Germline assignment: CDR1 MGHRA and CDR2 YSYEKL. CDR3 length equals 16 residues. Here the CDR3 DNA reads TGCGCCAGCAGCCAACCTCCTCTACACAGGGGGACTGAAGCTTTCTTT. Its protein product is CASSQPPLHRGTEAFF.

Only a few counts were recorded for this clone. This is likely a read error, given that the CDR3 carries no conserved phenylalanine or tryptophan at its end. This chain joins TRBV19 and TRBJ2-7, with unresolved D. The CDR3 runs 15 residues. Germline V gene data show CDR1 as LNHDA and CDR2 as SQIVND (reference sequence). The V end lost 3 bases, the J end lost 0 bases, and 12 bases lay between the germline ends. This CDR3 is CASSIGQRYSYEQYL. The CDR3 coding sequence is TGTGCCAGTAGTATCGGTCAGCGATACTCCTACGAGCAGTACCTC.

CDR3 sequence reads: CAIRGWRARDYGYTF. Written as DNA, the CDR3 is TGTGCCATCAGGGGGTGGAGGGCAAGGGACTATGGCTACACCTTC. The gene calls are TRBV10-3 and TRBJ1-2; D is ambiguous. CDR3 size: 15 residues. V was cut by 6 bases and J by 3 bases, with 17 bases left in between. CDR1 and CDR2 (germline): ENHRY, SYGVKD.

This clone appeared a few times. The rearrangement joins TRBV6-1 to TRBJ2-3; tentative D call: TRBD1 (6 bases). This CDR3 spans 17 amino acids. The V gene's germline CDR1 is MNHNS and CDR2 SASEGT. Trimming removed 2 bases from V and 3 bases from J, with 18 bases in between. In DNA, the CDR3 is TGTGCCAGCAGTGAAAAGCGGTGGCAGGGGTTTACAGATACGCAGTATTTT. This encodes CASSEKRWQGFTDTQYF.

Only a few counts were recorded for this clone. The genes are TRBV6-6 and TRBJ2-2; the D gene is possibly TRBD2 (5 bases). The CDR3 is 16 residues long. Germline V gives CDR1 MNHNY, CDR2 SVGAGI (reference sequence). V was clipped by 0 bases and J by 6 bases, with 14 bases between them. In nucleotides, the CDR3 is TGTGCCAGCAGTTACTCACGTACTAGGGAGTCCGGGGAGCTGTTTTTT. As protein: CASSYSRTRESGELFF.

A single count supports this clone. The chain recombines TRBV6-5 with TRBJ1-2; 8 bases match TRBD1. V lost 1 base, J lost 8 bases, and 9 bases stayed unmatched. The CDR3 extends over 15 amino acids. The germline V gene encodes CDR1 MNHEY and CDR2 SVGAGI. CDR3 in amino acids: CASSYLQGASYGYTF. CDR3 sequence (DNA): TGTGCCAGCAGTTACTTGCAGGGGGCTAGTTACGGCTACACCTTC.

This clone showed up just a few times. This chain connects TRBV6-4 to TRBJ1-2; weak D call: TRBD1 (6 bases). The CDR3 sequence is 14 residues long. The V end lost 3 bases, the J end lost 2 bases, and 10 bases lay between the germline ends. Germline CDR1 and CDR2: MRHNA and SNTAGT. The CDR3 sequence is CASSEATGNYGYTF. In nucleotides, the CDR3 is TGTGCCAGCAGTGAAGCCACAGGGAACTATGGCTACACCTTC.